The 19 T cell receptor beta chains in this list originate from one sample, sequenced in a study of shared clonotypes between healthy human individuals. Libraries were prepared by immunoSEQ multiplex PCR; TCRdb keeps only in-frame clonotypes and omits some of them. The sample shows about 2 million clones, approximately 95% of them seen only once. Only CD45RO-negative cells positively selected for CCR7 counted as naive CD8 cells, so terminally differentiated effector memory CD45RA+ cells were excluded. The material sequenced was naive CD8+ T cells sorted from blood. These receptors all come from a man younger than 35 in good health.

The chain uses TRBV28 and TRBJ2-1; perhaps TRBD2 as D (5 bases). The CDR3 is 15 residues long. Trimming took 3 bases from V and 3 from J, leaving 12 bases between them. Germline V lookup: CDR1 MDHEN, CDR2 SYDVKM. This CDR3 is CASSFLADDYNEQFF. In DNA, the CDR3 is TGTGCCAGCAGTTTCCTAGCTGATGACTACAATGAGCAGTTCTTC.

Remarks on this clone: The same CDR3 is also encoded by other DNA sequences in this sample. The genes are TRBV11-2 and TRBJ2-1; 7 bases line up with TRBD2. Per germline, CDR1 SGHAT and CDR2 FQNNGV. The CDR3 runs to 15 residues. Trimming at V came to 3 bases and at J to 4 bases, leaving 6 bases not matched to a gene. CDR3 bases: TGTGCCAGCAGCTTGGGCGGGAGCTCATACAATGAGCAGTTCTTC. Translated: CASSLGGSSYNEQFF. Full variable domain (missing parts from reference TRBV11-2 and TRBJ2-1): EAGVAQSPRYKIIEKRQSVAFWCNPISGHATLYWYQQILGQGPKLLIQFQNNGVVDDSQLPKDRFSAERLKGVDSTLKIQPAKLEDSAVYLCASSLGGSSYNEQFFGPGTRLTVL.

The J gene is TRBJ1-2, the V gene TRBV13; no clear D gene. V lost 5 bases, J lost 8 bases, and 24 bases lay in between. The CDR3 covers 16 residues. CDR1 PRHDT and CDR2 FYEKMQ come from the germline V gene (reference sequence). The DNA of the CDR3 is TGTGCCAGCAGCAGCAGGAGCGCGGAGGCGATTGAGGGCTACACCTTC. Translating it yields CASSSRSAEAIEGYTF.

The chain links TRBV11-2 to TRBJ2-7, with D perhaps TRBD1 (6 bases). Germline loops: CDR1 SGHAT, CDR2 FQNNGV. Trimming took off 8 bases at V and 6 bases at J, with 17 bases between the two ends. This CDR3 has 13 residues. CDR3 coding DNA: TGTGCCAGCGGCCGGCCAGGGGATGTCGAGCAGTACTTC. This gives the protein CASGRPGDVEQYF.

The rearrangement uses TRBV6-5 and TRBJ2-1, with unresolved D. The ends were cut back, 4 bases at V and 9 bases at J, with 10 bases in the middle. The CDR3 extends over 12 amino acids. CDR1 is MNHEY, CDR2 SVGAGI, per germline. CDR3 amino acids: CASSSQSGEQFF. The CDR3, as DNA: TGTGCCAGCAGTTCTCAGTCCGGTGAGCAGTTCTTC.

V usage is TRBV5-3 and J usage is TRBJ1-1; 8 nucleotides align to TRBD1. TRBV5-3 is sorted into the ORF group, with uncertain function. V shed 4 bases, J shed 5 bases, and the junction held 13 bases outside the gene matches. The CDR3 has 16 amino acids. The CDR3 spells CARSIPDRVKNTEAFF. CDR3 nucleotides: TGTGCCAGAAGCATCCCGGACAGGGTGAAAAATACTGAAGCTTTCTTT.

The CDR3 loop reads CASNYDRGNEQFF. CDR3 DNA sequence: TGTGCCAGCAACTACGACAGGGGTAATGAGCAGTTCTTC. This rearrangement joins TRBV5-4 to TRBJ2-1; TRBD1 matches at 8 bases. The CDR3 contains 13 residues. CDR1 is SGHNT and CDR2 is YYREEE in the germline V gene (reference sequence). V was pared by 6 bases and J by 7 bases, with 6 bases of the junction left unmatched. Drawing the rest from reference TRBV5-4 and TRBJ2-1, the complete variable domain is ETGVTQSPTHLIKTRGQQVTLRCSSQSGHNTVSWYQQALGQGPQFIFQYYREEENGRGNFPPRFSGLQFPNYSSELNVNALELDDSALYLCASNYDRGNEQFFGPGTRLTVL.

The chain carries TRBV7-6 and TRBJ1-1; 8 bases are a match to TRBD1. This CDR3 is built from 12 residues. CDR1 SGHVS and CDR2 FNYEAQ come from the germline V gene. The V gene end was trimmed by 5 bases and the J gene end by 8 bases; junction bases not matched to a gene: 4. CDR3 bases: TGTGCCAGCAGCGAGACAGGGGAGGAAGCTTTCTTT. Its protein product is CASSETGEEAFF. Full variable domain (outside the CDR3, taken from reference TRBV7-6 and TRBJ1-1): GAGVSQSPRYKVTKRGQDVALRCDPISGHVSLYWYRQALGQGPEFLTYFNYEAQQDKSGLPNDRFSAERPEGSISTLTIQRTEQRDSAMYRCASSETGEEAFFGQGTRLTVV.

The chain couples TRBV10-1 to TRBJ2-3, with TRBD2 as a possible D gene (6 bases). The V gene's germline CDR1 is WNHNN and CDR2 SYGVQD (reference sequence). Trimming shortened V by 2 bases and J by 9 bases, and 12 bases separated the two germline ends. The CDR3 spans 13 residues. The CDR3 loop reads CASSEDSGWTQYF. CDR3 nucleotides: TGCGCCAGCAGTGAGGATAGCGGCTGGACGCAGTATTTT.

This clone was seen just once. The chain joins TRBV28 to TRBJ2-2; D perhaps matches TRBD2 (7 bases). Germline CDR1 MDHEN, CDR2 SYDVKM. Trimming shortened V by 8 bases and J by 4 bases, and 23 bases separated the two germline ends. There are 17 residues in the CDR3. CDR3 nucleotides: TGTGCCAGCTCCTGGACTGGGGGGGGCCTGACCACCGGGGAGCTGTTTTTT. Translating it yields CASSWTGGGLTTGELFF. Drawing the rest from reference TRBV28 and TRBJ2-2, the complete variable domain is DVKVTQSSRYLVKRTGEKVFLECVQDMDHENMFWYRQDPGLGLRLIYFSYDVKMKEKGDIPEGYSVSREKKERFSLILESASTNQTSMYLCASSWTGGGLTTGELFFGEGSRLTVL.

Worth noting for this clone: The sample carries other DNA sequences with the same CDR3. The chain combines TRBV7-9 with TRBJ1-1; no reliable D call. Trimming shortened V by 5 bases and J by 1 base, and 8 bases separated the two germline ends. CDR3 length: 13 residues. Germline V gene sequence: CDR1 SEHNR, CDR2 FQNEAQ (reference sequence). CDR3 DNA sequence: TGTGCCAGCAGCGGAGGGAGGAACACTGAAGCTTTCTTT. Amino acids: CASSGGRNTEAFF.

The gene calls are TRBV5-6 and TRBJ1-1; tentative D call: TRBD1 (6 bases). From germline, CDR1 is SGHDT and CDR2 YYEEEE. CDR3 length: 16 residues. Trimming left V 0 bases short and J 0 bases short, with 12 bases between. As DNA, the CDR3 is TGTGCCAGCAGCTTGGCGGGACACAGAGTGAACACTGAAGCTTTCTTT. Translating it yields CASSLAGHRVNTEAFF.

CDR3: CAWMRRQGLSTDTQYF. CDR3 nucleotides: TGTGCCTGGATGAGAAGACAGGGGTTGAGCACAGATACGCAGTATTTT. V usage is TRBV30 and J usage is TRBJ2-3, with 8 bases aligning to TRBD1. Per the germline V gene, CDR1 is GTSNPN and CDR2 is SVGIG (reference sequence). This CDR3 spans 16 amino acids. V lost 4 bases, J lost 0 bases, and 9 bases stayed unmatched. Filled out from reference TRBV30 and TRBJ2-3, the complete variable domain reads SQTIHQWPATLVQPVGSPLSLECTVEGTSNPNLYWYRQAAGRGLQLLFYSVGIGQISSEVPQNLSASRPQDRQFILSSKKLLLSDSGFYLCAWMRRQGLSTDTQYFGPGTRLTVL.

The rearrangement links TRBV5-8 to TRBJ1-2; D is uncertain. The CDR3 loop spans 14 amino acids. Trimming took off 1 base at V and 8 bases at J, with 15 bases between the two ends. From germline, CDR1 is SGHTS and CDR2 YDEGEE. The CDR3 sequence is CASSLSRFGSGYTF. The CDR3 DNA reads TGTGCCAGCAGCTTGAGCAGGTTCGGGTCCGGCTACACCTTC.

The chain has TRBV7-2 and TRBJ2-3; D is ambiguous. CDR3 length equals 15 residues. The germline CDR1 and CDR2 sequences are SGHTA and FQGNSA. V was shortened by 3 bases and J by 0 bases, with 10 bases between the two germline ends. The CDR3 loop is CASSFGATSTDTQYF. The DNA of the CDR3 is TGTGCCAGCAGCTTCGGAGCTACTAGCACAGATACGCAGTATTTT.

A word on this clone: The junction departs from germline at one end; a sequencing error may be responsible. The chain is built from TRBV6-5 and TRBJ2-5, with D tentatively TRBD2 (7 bases). The end of the DNA fits TRBJ2-7 better, so the J call may be wrong. Germline CDR1 and CDR2: MNHEY and SVGAGI. The CDR3 loop spans 14 amino acids. Here the CDR3 reads CAGRPGGTKREQYF. CDR3 sequence (DNA): TGTGCCGGCAGGCCCGGGGGGACAAAGCGCGAGCAGTACTTC.

This chain connects TRBV19 to TRBJ2-3, with 10 bases lining up with TRBD2. After removal of 5 bases from V and 0 bases from J, the junction contained 5 bases not matched to a gene. The CDR3 has 16 residues. Germline V gives CDR1 LNHDA, CDR2 SQIVND (reference sequence). The CDR3 spells CASSSYSGGSTDTQYF. CDR3 bases: TGTGCCAGTAGTTCGTATAGCGGGGGGAGCACAGATACGCAGTATTTT.

The chain uses TRBV27 and TRBJ1-1; 8 nucleotides agree with TRBD1. The CDR3 consists of 14 residues. Germline values: CDR1 MNHEY, CDR2 SMNVEV (reference sequence). After removal of 4 bases from V and 5 bases from J, the junction contained 6 bases not matched to a gene. In DNA form, the CDR3 reads TGTGCCAGCAGTTGGAGACAGGGGTTTACTGAAGCTTTCTTT. Translation gives CASSWRQGFTEAFF.

This clone has just one count. The chain joins TRBV19 to TRBJ1-3, with TRBD1 matching 7 bases. V shed 6 bases, J shed 2 bases, and the junction held 7 bases outside the gene matches. Per the germline V gene, CDR1 is LNHDA and CDR2 is SQIVND (reference sequence). The CDR3 is 15 amino acids. The DNA for the CDR3 is TGTGCCAGTAGCGGCCCCAGGGGGGCTGGAAACACCATATATTTT. Residues: CASSGPRGAGNTIYF.